Listed below are T cell receptor beta chains from one sample, sequenced in a study of cytomegalovirus exposure and HLA in healthy donors. TCRdb's table, derived via immunoSEQ multiplex PCR, lists solely in-frame clones and lacks some. The table has 70,000 to 90,000 clones, about 85% seen once; the top ten hold about 3%. Sequencing was done on a sample of PBMCs. Receptor source: a man aged 25-45 years in good health and CMV-seronegative. Both conserved end residues are part of each CDR3. The D gene is left open where the match is weak. Clone size is given for some rows only: seen once, a few or many times, or a class if the clone is expanded.

v_gene,d_gene,j_gene,abundance,CDR3nt,CDR3aa
TRBV4-3,TRBD1,TRBJ2-5,.,TGCGCCAGCAGCCAAGGAGATGCAGGGGGAGAGACCCAGTACTTC,CASSQGDAGGETQYF
TRBV5-6,TRBD1,TRBJ1-3,.,TGTGCCAGCAGCTTGGCGGGACAGGGGAGCGGAAACACCATATATTTT,CASSLAGQGSGNTIYF
TRBV7-2,.,TRBJ1-2,.,TGTGCCAGCAGCTTGGGGGGGCTCCGGGGCGGCTACACCTTC,CASSLGGLRGGYTF
TRBV14,.,TRBJ2-2,.,TGTGCCAGCAGCCTACAGGGATGGACCGGGGAGCTGTTTTTT,CASSLQGWTGELFF
TRBV19,TRBD1,TRBJ2-7,few,TGTGCCAGTAGTCCTCGGACAGGTCTCGGATACGAGCAGTACTTC,CASSPRTGLGYEQYF
TRBV11-2,TRBD2,TRBJ2-2,.,TGTGCCAGCAGCTTATGGAGACTAGCGGGGCGAGAGAACACCGGGGAGCTGTTTTTT,CASSLWRLAGRENTGELFF
TRBV27,.,TRBJ1-6,.,TGTGCCAGCAGTTCCTACTTGGGCTCACCCCTCCACTTT,CASSSYLGSPLHF
TRBV4-2,TRBD2,TRBJ2-5,.,TGTGCCAGCAGCCAAGGGACTAGCGGGGTAGAGACCCAGTACTTC,CASSQGTSGVETQYF
TRBV5-6,TRBD1,TRBJ1-2,.,TGTGCCAGCAGCTTGGGACCCCAGGGGGCGGCTTTAGGCTACACCTTC,CASSLGPQGAALGYTF
TRBV5-5,.,TRBJ2-5,once,TGTGCCAGCAGCTTGGTACAGGGCCAAGAGACCCAGTACTTC,CASSLVQGQETQYF
TRBV19,TRBD1,TRBJ1-5,.,TGTGCCAGTAGTGGACAGGCGAGCGTCAATCAGCCCCAGCATTTT,CASSGQASVNQPQHF
TRBV13,TRBD1,TRBJ1-5,few,TGTGCCAGCAGCTTCGGGAGGGGGCTTCAGCCCCAGCATTTT,CASSFGRGLQPQHF
TRBV13,.,TRBJ1-2,.,TGTGCCAGCAGCTTAGGTCCCGGCTATGGCTACACCTTC,CASSLGPGYGYTF
TRBV7-9,TRBD1,TRBJ2-7,.,TGTGCCAGCAGAGCTGCCCCCGGACAGGGGACCTACGAGCAGTACTTC,CASRAAPGQGTYEQYF
TRBV5-1,TRBD1,TRBJ2-5,.,TGCGCCAGCAGCAGCGGGACAGGGCAAGAGACCCAGTACTTC,CASSSGTGQETQYF
TRBV10-3,.,TRBJ2-5,.,TGTGCCATCAGTGAGTCGCAGGAGACCCAGTACTTC,CAISESQETQYF
TRBV28,TRBD1,TRBJ1-4,.,TGTGCCAGCAGTTTATATCCCCCAGCGGGACAGGGACATGAAAAACTGTTTTTT,CASSLYPPAGQGHEKLFF
TRBV19,.,TRBJ1-2,once,TGTGCCAGTAGTATGGTCTTGACAGTCTATGGCTACACCTTC,CASSMVLTVYGYTF
TRBV5-1,.,TRBJ1-3,.,TGCGCCAGCAGCTTGGAGCCCACTATGAGCTCTGGAAACACCATATATTTT,CASSLEPTMSSGNTIYF
TRBV6-5,.,TRBJ1-4,.,TGTGCCAGCAGTTACTCGAAAGCGGCAGCTAATGAAAAACTGTTTTTT,CASSYSKAAANEKLFF
TRBV7-9,.,TRBJ1-1,.,TGTGCCAGCAGCTTATCACAGTGGATGAACACTGAAGCTTTCTTT,CASSLSQWMNTEAFF
TRBV4-3,.,TRBJ2-1,.,TGCGCCAGCAGCCAAGATCTTAGCGGCTCCTACAATGAGCAGTTCTTC,CASSQDLSGSYNEQFF
TRBV4-1,.,TRBJ2-6,few,TGCGCCAGCAGCCAAGAGGAGGGGACTGGGGCCAACGTCCTGACTTTC,CASSQEEGTGANVLTF
TRBV29-1,.,TRBJ2-2,.,TGCAGCGTTGAAATAAGCGCTGGCGGGGAGCTGTTTTTT,CSVEISAGGELFF
TRBV5-1,.,TRBJ2-3,.,TGCGCCAGCAGCTCGGACCGGGGAGAGACAGATACGCAGTATTTT,CASSSDRGETDTQYF
TRBV19,.,TRBJ2-1,once,TGTGCCAGTAAAGACTTTCCCAGCTCCTACAATGAGCAGTTCTTC,CASKDFPSSYNEQFF
TRBV28,.,TRBJ1-2,.,TGTGCCAGCAGTACCTCCCGCCAGGGGCAGAGCTATGGCTACACCTTC,CASSTSRQGQSYGYTF
TRBV5-1,TRBD1,TRBJ2-1,.,TGCGCCAGCAGCTCGGGACAGCTTTACAATGAGCAGTTCTTC,CASSSGQLYNEQFF
TRBV5-6,TRBD1,TRBJ1-2,.,TGTGCCGGGGGCCGGCGGGACAGGGCCAACTATGGCTACACCTTC,CAGGRRDRANYGYTF
TRBV2,TRBD1,TRBJ1-2,.,TGTGCCAGTGGGACAGGGGGATTCTATGGCTACACCTTC,CASGTGGFYGYTF
TRBV4-1,.,TRBJ1-1,.,TGCGCCAGCAGCCTCCGGGGGGGTACTGAGGGCACTGAAGCTTTCTTT,CASSLRGGTEGTEAFF
TRBV30,.,TRBJ1-1,.,TGTGCCTGGAGTACGGGGTCGGGCACTGAAGCTTTCTTT,CAWSTGSGTEAFF
TRBV11-1,.,TRBJ1-5,few,TGTGCCAGCAGCTCACAGGGCGATCAGCCCCAGCATTTT,CASSSQGDQPQHF
TRBV18,TRBD1,TRBJ2-2,.,TGTGCCAGCTCACCGAGGGGACAGGGAGTCGGGGAGCTGTTTTTT,CASSPRGQGVGELFF
TRBV5-1,.,TRBJ1-4,once,TGCGCCAGCACGACAGGAGGTAATGAAAAACTGTTTTTT,CASTTGGNEKLFF
TRBV4-3,.,TRBJ1-3,.,TGCGCCAGCAGCCTTACCGGGACTCGGGACACCATATATTTT,CASSLTGTRDTIYF
TRBV18,TRBD2,TRBJ2-5,.,TGTGCCAGCTCAAATCGACTAGCGGGCGGGGAGACCCAGTACTTC,CASSNRLAGGETQYF
TRBV11-3,TRBD2,TRBJ2-2,.,TGTGCCAGCAGCCGGCGGGGGGGCACCGGGGAGCTGTTTTTT,CASSRRGGTGELFF
TRBV6-5,TRBD1,TRBJ1-4,once,TGTGCCAGCAGCCGGAGACAGGGGGAACTGTTTTTT,CASSRRQGELFF
TRBV6-1,.,TRBJ2-4,.,TGTGCCAGCAGCGCAATAAACAGGGAGTACATTCAGTACTTC,CASSAINREYIQYF
TRBV6-5,TRBD1,TRBJ1-5,.,TGTGCCAGCAAAGGGACAGGGAATCAGCCCCAGCATTTT,CASKGTGNQPQHF
TRBV4-3,.,TRBJ2-7,.,TGCGCCAGCAGCCAAACCCTACGTACAGGGCGCGAGCAGTACTTC,CASSQTLRTGREQYF
TRBV27,TRBD1,TRBJ1-3,.,TGTGCCAGCAGTCAGGGGGCGACGTCTGGAAACACCATATATTTT,CASSQGATSGNTIYF
TRBV14,TRBD1,TRBJ1-1,.,TGTGCCAGCAGCTGGACAGGGGGTCGGAACACTGAAGCTTTCTTT,CASSWTGGRNTEAFF
TRBV28,TRBD1,TRBJ2-7,.,TGTGCCAGCAGGGGGACAGGGCCCCCCTCCTACGAGCAGTACTTC,CASRGTGPPSYEQYF
TRBV5-1,.,TRBJ2-2,.,TGCGCCAGCAGCTCCATCACCGGGGAGCTGTTTTTT,CASSSITGELFF
TRBV19,.,TRBJ2-4,.,TGTGCCAGTAGTATGAATACTATCACCCAAAACATTCAGTACTTC,CASSMNTITQNIQYF
TRBV4-3,.,TRBJ1-6,.,TGCGCCAGCAGCCAAGATAACGGGGTTCTACGACCCCTCCACTTT,CASSQDNGVLRPLHF
TRBV2,.,TRBJ1-2,.,TGTGCCAGCAGTGAATGGGCGGGGACGGCCTATGGCTACACCTTC,CASSEWAGTAYGYTF
TRBV7-9,TRBD1,TRBJ2-7,.,TGTGCCAGCAGCTTTTCCCTCGACAGGGCCAACGAGCAGTACTTC,CASSFSLDRANEQYF
TRBV4-1,.,TRBJ2-4,.,TGCGCCAGCAGCAGTGAAGGACACCCCGGGGGCATTCAGTACTTC,CASSSEGHPGGIQYF
TRBV6-1,.,TRBJ1-6,.,TGTGCCAGCACGGGTTTTTCACCCCTCCACTTT,CASTGFSPLHF
TRBV13,.,TRBJ1-2,.,TGTGCCAGCAGCTTAACCAGAGGCGGCATGGACTACACCTTC,CASSLTRGGMDYTF
TRBV14,.,TRBJ2-2,few,TGTGCCAGCAGAGGGACTCACGACACCGGGGAGCTGTTTTTT,CASRGTHDTGELFF
TRBV7-2,.,TRBJ1-3,.,TGTGCCAGCAGCTTATACCCCACTGACGGACAAGGAAACACCATATATTTT,CASSLYPTDGQGNTIYF
TRBV7-2,.,TRBJ2-5,.,TGTGCCAGCACCTTGGGGCAGCTCAGACCCCAAGAGACCCAGTACTTC,CASTLGQLRPQETQYF
TRBV4-1,.,TRBJ1-2,.,TGCGCCAGCAGCCAACAATCAGGGGAACCCTATGGCTACACCTTC,CASSQQSGEPYGYTF
TRBV5-8,TRBD2,TRBJ2-1,.,TGTGCCAGCAGCAAAAGGACTAGCGGGAACAGAGAGCAGTTCTTC,CASSKRTSGNREQFF
TRBV6-5,TRBD1,TRBJ2-3,.,TGTGCCAGCAGCCGGACAGGGGACACAGATACGCAGTATTTT,CASSRTGDTDTQYF
TRBV28,.,TRBJ1-6,medium-sized,TGTGCCAGCAGTTTTCGGGGAGAGAGTTCACCCCTCCACTTT,CASSFRGESSPLHF